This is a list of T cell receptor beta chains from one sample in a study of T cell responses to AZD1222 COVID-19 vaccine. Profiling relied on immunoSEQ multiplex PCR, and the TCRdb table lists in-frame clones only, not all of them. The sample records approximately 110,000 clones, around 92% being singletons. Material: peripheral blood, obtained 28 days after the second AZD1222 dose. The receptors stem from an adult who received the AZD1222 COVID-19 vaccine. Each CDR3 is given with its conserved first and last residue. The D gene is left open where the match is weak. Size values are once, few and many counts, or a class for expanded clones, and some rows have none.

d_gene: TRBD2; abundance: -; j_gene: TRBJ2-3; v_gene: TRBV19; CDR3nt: TGTGCCTCAAGTAGCGGGGGCACAGATACGCAGTATTTT; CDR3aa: CASSSGGTDTQYF
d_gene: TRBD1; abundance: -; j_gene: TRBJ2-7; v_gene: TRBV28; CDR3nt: TGTGCCAGCAGGACTCCGGGACAGGGGGCCTACGAGCAGTACTTC; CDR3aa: CASRTPGQGAYEQYF
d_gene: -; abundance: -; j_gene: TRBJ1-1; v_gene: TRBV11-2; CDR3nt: TGTGCCAGCAGTCACGAGGGTTCCATGAACACTGAAGCTTTCTTT; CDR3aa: CASSHEGSMNTEAFF
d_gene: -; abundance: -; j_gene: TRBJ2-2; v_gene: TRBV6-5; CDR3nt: TGTGCCAGCCGAGGACACTCCGCGAACACCGGGGAGCTGTTTTTT; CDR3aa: CASRGHSANTGELFF
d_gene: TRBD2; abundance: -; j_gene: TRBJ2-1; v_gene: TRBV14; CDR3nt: TGTGCCAGCAGCCAAGTTAGAACGGGACTAGCGTTAGAGCAGTTCTTC; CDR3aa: CASSQVRTGLALEQFF
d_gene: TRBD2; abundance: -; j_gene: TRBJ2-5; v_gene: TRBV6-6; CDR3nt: TGTGCCAGCAGCTCGACGGGAACGGGGGGGCGAAACAAAGAAGAGACCCAGTACTTC; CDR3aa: CASSSTGTGGRNKEETQYF
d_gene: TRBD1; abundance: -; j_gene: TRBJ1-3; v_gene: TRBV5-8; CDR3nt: TGTGCCAGCAGCTTGGTCAAGAGGGACAGGAAGAACTCTGGAAACACCATATATTTT; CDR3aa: CASSLVKRDRKNSGNTIYF
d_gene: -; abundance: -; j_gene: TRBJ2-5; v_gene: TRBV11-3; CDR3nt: TGTGCCAGCAGCTTACGGACTCGGGAGACCCAGTACTTC; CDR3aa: CASSLRTRETQYF
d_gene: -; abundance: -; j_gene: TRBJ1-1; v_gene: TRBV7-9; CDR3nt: TGTGCCAGCAGCTCACGCGTCGGCACTGAAGCTTTCTTT; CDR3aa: CASSSRVGTEAFF
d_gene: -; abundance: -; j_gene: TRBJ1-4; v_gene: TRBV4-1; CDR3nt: TGCGCCAGCAGCCAAGATTATACGGGGAGGTCGGGGGCAACTAATGAAAAACTGTTTTTT; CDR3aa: CASSQDYTGRSGATNEKLFF
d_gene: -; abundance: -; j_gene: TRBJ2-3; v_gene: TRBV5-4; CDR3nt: TGTGCCAGCAGCTTGAAGGTTTCTAGCTTCACCGTCACAGATACGCAGTATTTT; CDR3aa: CASSLKVSSFTVTDTQYF
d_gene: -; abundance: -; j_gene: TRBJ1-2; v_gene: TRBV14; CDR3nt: TGTGCCAGCAGCCGATTAGCCGACCGAATTAACTATGGCTACACCTTC; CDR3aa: CASSRLADRINYGYTF
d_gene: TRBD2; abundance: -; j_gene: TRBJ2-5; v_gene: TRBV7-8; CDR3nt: TGTGCCAGCAGCTCCCCGGCGGGAGCAGAGACCCAGTACTTC; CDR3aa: CASSSPAGAETQYF
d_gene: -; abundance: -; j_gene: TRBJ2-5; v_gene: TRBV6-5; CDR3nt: TGTGCCAGCAGTTATGCGGAGACCCAGTACTTC; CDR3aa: CASSYAETQYF
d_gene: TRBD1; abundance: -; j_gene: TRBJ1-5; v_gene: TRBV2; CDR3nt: TGTGCCAGCAGAAAATCCGGGACAGAGAATCAGCCCCAGCATTTT; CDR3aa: CASRKSGTENQPQHF
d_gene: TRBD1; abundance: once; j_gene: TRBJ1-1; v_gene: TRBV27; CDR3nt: TGTGCCAGCAGTGCCGACAGGGGGAGCGTGAACACTGAAGCTTTCTTT; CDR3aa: CASSADRGSVNTEAFF
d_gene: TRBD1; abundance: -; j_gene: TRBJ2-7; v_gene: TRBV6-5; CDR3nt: TGTGCCAGCAGTTACTCAGGACAGGTGGACGAGCAGTACTTC; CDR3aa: CASSYSGQVDEQYF
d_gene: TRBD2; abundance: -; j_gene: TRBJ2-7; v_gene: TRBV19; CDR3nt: TGTGCCACCAGACTAGCGGGAGGCTACGAGCAGTACTTC; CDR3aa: CATRLAGGYEQYF
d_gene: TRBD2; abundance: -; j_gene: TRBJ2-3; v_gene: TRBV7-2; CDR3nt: TGTGCCAGCAGCTCAAGACTAGCGGGGGCTTCAGATACGCAGTATTTT; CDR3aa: CASSSRLAGASDTQYF
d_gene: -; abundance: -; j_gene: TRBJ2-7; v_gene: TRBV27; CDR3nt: TGTGCCAGCAGCAGACAGGCTACCTACGAGCAGTACTTC; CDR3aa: CASSRQATYEQYF
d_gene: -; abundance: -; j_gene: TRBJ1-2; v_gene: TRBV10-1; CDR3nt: TGCGCCAGCAGTCCTACTGACCGGTATGGCTACACCTTC; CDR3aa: CASSPTDRYGYTF
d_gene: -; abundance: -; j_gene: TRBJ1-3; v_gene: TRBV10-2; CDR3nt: TGCGCCAGCAGTCGGGGATTGGATGGAAACACCATATATTTT; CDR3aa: CASSRGLDGNTIYF
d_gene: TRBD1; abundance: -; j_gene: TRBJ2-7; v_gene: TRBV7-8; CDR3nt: TGTGCCAGCAGCTCGAGACAGGGCATTAAGCCCTACGAGCAGTACTTC; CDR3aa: CASSSRQGIKPYEQYF
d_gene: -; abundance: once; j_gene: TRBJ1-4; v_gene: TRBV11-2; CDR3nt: TGTGCCAGCAGCTTCGGACAGACTAATGAAAAACTGTTTTTT; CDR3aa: CASSFGQTNEKLFF
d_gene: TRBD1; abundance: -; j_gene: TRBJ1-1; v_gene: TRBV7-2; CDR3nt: TGTGCCAGCAGCAGGGACAGGGAGAGCACTGAAGCTTTCTTT; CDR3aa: CASSRDRESTEAFF
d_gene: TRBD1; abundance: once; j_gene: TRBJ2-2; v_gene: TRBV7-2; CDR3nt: TGTGCCAGCAGCTTCCTGGGACAGGGGGTGGCCGGGGAGCTGTTTTTT; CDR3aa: CASSFLGQGVAGELFF
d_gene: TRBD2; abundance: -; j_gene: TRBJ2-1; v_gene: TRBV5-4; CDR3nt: TGTGCCAGCAGCTTGCCCGGGACTAGCGGCAATGAGCAGTTCTTC; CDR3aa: CASSLPGTSGNEQFF
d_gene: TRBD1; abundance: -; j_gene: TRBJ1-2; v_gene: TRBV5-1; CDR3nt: TGCGCCAGCAGCTTTACAGGGGGCGGTTACACCTTC; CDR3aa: CASSFTGGGYTF